This TCR beta chain was sequenced during a study of breast tumors, draining lymph nodes, adjacent tissues. The study's findings and limits: Most tumor T cells seemingly derive from lymph node, then expand in tumor. Tumor T cell lymph node origin was a supported hypothesis, not proven.

Breast cancer patients provided tissue from their axillary draining lymph nodes. Many counts were recorded for this clonotype. Its antigen is currently unknown. CDR3 length: 13 amino acids. Trimming cost V 0 bases and J 12 bases, with 12 bases left between them. A single record per CDR3 protein comes from TCRdb applying MiXCR to the multiplex PCR reads. Of around 140,000 distinct CDR3 sequences listed, approximately 32% are singletons. Sequencing was carried out using axillary lymph node tissue. The rearrangement uses TRBV12-3 or TRBV12-4 and TRBJ1-5; D is ambiguous. The clonotype originates from a female donor with breast cancer. Some clones in this sample may be carry-over from other donors' samples. CDR3 DNA sequence: TGTGCCAGCAGTTTAGCGCTTGACCGCGACCAGCATTTT. Translated: CASSLALDRDQHF.